The 18 T cell receptor beta chains given below trace back to one sample, sequenced in a study of T cell changes during pregnancy in multiple sclerosis (dated by TCRdb to between 2018 and 2020). Libraries were prepared through the immunoSEQ multiplex PCR assay. The immuneACCESS repertoire file appears here via TCRdb, limited to in-frame rearrangements. These files lack a portion of the clones; in checked studies, under half of the deficit traces to unresolved V genes, and the cause of the others is not known. The sample data list tens of thousands of clones, and about nine tenths of these were observed just once. Around 9.5% of the sample is taken by the ten largest. The source was peripheral blood, collected after pregnancy. These receptors were obtained from a female donor in good health, enrolled as a control in a pregnancy study.

The CDR3: CASSLVGTASYEQYF. CDR3 bases: TGTGCCAGCAGCCTGGTGGGGACAGCTTCCTACGAGCAGTACTTC. The chain joins TRBV5-5 to TRBJ2-7; 7 bases are a match to TRBD1. The V gene end was trimmed by 4 bases and the J gene end by 1 base; junction bases not matched to a gene: 8. This CDR3 is built from 15 residues. Germline V gene lookup returns CDR1 SGHKS and CDR2 YYEKEE (reference sequence).

The CDR3 DNA follows: TGCGCCAGCAGCTTGGGGTTCGGGGGCACCGGGGAGCTGTTTTTT. Its protein product is CASSLGFGGTGELFF. The gene calls are TRBV5-1 and TRBJ2-2, with a possible D match to TRBD2 (6 bases). There are 15 residues in the CDR3. The V gene lost 0 bases and the J gene lost 4 bases, with 10 bases spanning the gap. Per the germline V gene, CDR1 is SGHRS and CDR2 is YFSETQ.

This chain links TRBV13 with TRBJ2-5; 9 bases line up with TRBD2. Germline CDR1 reads PRHDT; CDR2 reads FYEKMQ (reference sequence). The V segment lost 2 bases and the J segment 4 bases; nucleotides outside the gene matches: 8. CDR3 size: 16 residues. The CDR3 protein is CASSLSLAGRGETQYF. The CDR3 coding sequence is TGTGCCAGCAGCTTATCGCTAGCGGGGAGGGGAGAGACCCAGTACTTC.

The chain combines TRBV9 with TRBJ2-7; tentatively, D is TRBD2 (5 bases). CDR3 length equals 16 residues. V was cut by 0 bases and J by 0 bases, with 13 bases left in between. Germline V CDR1 and CDR2: SGDLS, YYNGEE. CDR3 residues: CASSVGAAGSSYEQYF. DNA for the CDR3: TGTGCCAGCAGCGTAGGTGCTGCGGGTAGCTCCTACGAGCAGTACTTC.

The genes are TRBV7-8 and TRBJ1-4; 8 nucleotides agree with TRBD1. This CDR3 has 16 amino acids. Germline V CDR1 and CDR2: SGHVS, FQNEAQ. The V and J ends lost 1 base and 7 bases, in that order; junction bases with no gene match: 8. CDR3 nucleotides: TGTGCCAGCAGCTTAGAAACCGGGACAGGCGCTGAAAAACTGTTTTTT. Its translation: CASSLETGTGAEKLFF. Full variable domain (rest looked up from reference TRBV7-8 and TRBJ1-4): GAGVSQSPRYKVAKRGQDVALRCDPISGHVSLFWYQQALGQGPEFLTYFQNEAQLDKSGLPSDRFFAERPEGSVSTLKIQRTQQEDSAVYLCASSLETGTGAEKLFFGSGTQLSVL.

This clone was seen just once. This chain uses TRBV11-3 with TRBJ1-1; D remains ambiguous. Germline CDR1 is SGHNT and CDR2 is YENEEA. The V end was cut by 3 bases, the J end by 0 bases, with 8 bases between. This CDR3 has 14 amino acids. CDR3 region: CASSFMTLNTEAFF. CDR3 bases: TGTGCCAGCAGCTTCATGACACTGAACACTGAAGCTTTCTTT. The whole variable domain, filled in from reference TRBV11-3 and TRBJ1-1, reads EAGVVQSPRYKIIEKKQPVAFWCNPISGHNTLYWYLQNLGQGPELLIRYENEEAVDDSQLPKDRFSAERLKGVDSTLKIQPAELGDSAVYLCASSFMTLNTEAFFGQGTRLTVV.

J is TRBJ1-4 and V is TRBV7-2; perhaps TRBD1 as D (6 bases). The ends were cut back, 6 bases at V and 7 bases at J, with 12 bases in the middle. Germline loops: CDR1 SGHTA, CDR2 FQGNSA. CDR3 length: 13 amino acids. CDR3 in amino acids: CASSLQGSEKLFF. The CDR3, as DNA: TGTGCCAGCAGTTTACAGGGAAGTGAAAAACTGTTTTTT.

V usage is TRBV7-2 and J usage is TRBJ1-6, with 8 bases matching TRBD1. Germline CDR1 is SGHTA and CDR2 is FQGNSA. The CDR3 runs to 15 residues. The junction had 8 bases not matched to a gene; V was cut back by 4 bases and J by 9 bases. The CDR3 loop is CASSSRQGSGSPLHF. DNA of the CDR3: TGTGCCAGCAGCTCACGACAGGGGAGCGGTTCACCCCTCCACTTT.

The V call is TRBV19, the J call TRBJ1-1; D not resolved. CDR3 length equals 11 residues. Germline CDR1 and CDR2: LNHDA and SQIVND (reference sequence). The V end was cut by 8 bases, the J end by 8 bases, with 12 bases between. CDR3 sequence reads: CASYGRNEAFF. The CDR3 DNA sequence: TGTGCCAGTTATGGGAGGAACGAAGCTTTCTTT.

The CDR3 sequence is CASNLTLSTGELFF. The DNA of the CDR3 is TGTGCCAGCAACCTGACTCTCTCCACCGGGGAGCTGTTTTTT. The chain is built from TRBV6-5 and TRBJ2-2; D remains unclear. The V end lost 7 bases, the J end lost 4 bases, and 13 bases lay between the germline ends. The germline CDR1 and CDR2 sequences are MNHEY and SVGAGI. There are 14 residues in the CDR3.

The V call is TRBV6-5, the J call TRBJ2-7; D not resolved. The CDR3 has 14 amino acids. The V end was cut by 0 bases, the J end by 6 bases, with 12 bases between. Germline CDR1 is MNHEY and CDR2 is SVGAGI. CDR3 sequence (DNA): TGTGCCAGCAGTTACTCTGGCTTCTTGGCCGAGCAGTACTTC. Protein sequence: CASSYSGFLAEQYF.

The chain joins TRBV5-6 to TRBJ2-1; TRBD2 matches at 9 bases. V dropped 1 base and J dropped 10; count of bases not matched to a gene: 3. Germline CDR1 is SGHDT and CDR2 is YYEEEE. This CDR3 spans 13 amino acids. CDR3 loop: CASSLLAGGEQFF. The CDR3, as DNA: TGTGCCAGCAGCTTGCTGGCGGGAGGGGAGCAGTTCTTC.

This clone was counted a single time. The genes are TRBV5-4 and TRBJ1-1; a possible D gene is TRBD1 (6 bases). V lost 4 bases to trimming and J lost 3 bases, with 16 bases between them. The CDR3 is made up of 15 amino acids. Germline loops: CDR1 SGHNT, CDR2 YYREEE (reference sequence). As DNA, the CDR3 is TGTGCCAGCAGCGGAGGGGGGGGAGGGTACACTGAAGCTTTCTTT. It specifies CASSGGGGGYTEAFF.

V is TRBV15 and J is TRBJ1-2; 7 bases fit TRBD1. This CDR3 has 15 residues. In germline, CDR1 is LNHNV, CDR2 YYDKDF (reference sequence). J was trimmed by 8 bases and V by 5 bases; bases with no gene match: 14. The chain's CDR3 is CATSATGQPQEGYTF. The CDR3 DNA is TGTGCCACCAGCGCGACGGGACAGCCTCAGGAGGGCTACACCTTC. The full variable domain, rest sourced from reference TRBV15 and TRBJ1-2, is DAMVIQNPRYQVTQFGKPVTLSCSQTLNHNVMYWYQQKSSQAPKLLFHYYDKDFNNEADTPDNFQSRRPNTSFCFLDIRSPGLGDTAMYLCATSATGQPQEGYTFGSGTRLTVV.

The V call is TRBV30, the J call TRBJ1-2; no definite D call. V was pared by 5 bases and J by 4 bases, with 11 bases between. CDR3 length equals 12 residues. In germline, CDR1 is GTSNPN, CDR2 SVGIG (reference sequence). CDR3 DNA sequence: TGTGCCTGGGGCAGATTCTCCTATGGCTACACCTTC. Translation: CAWGRFSYGYTF.

The chain links TRBV15 to TRBJ1-4; a weak D match, TRBD1 (6 bases). Per germline, CDR1 LNHNV and CDR2 YYDKDF (reference sequence). V gave up 5 bases and J gave up 7 bases, with 14 bases separating them. This CDR3 is 14 amino acids long. Here the CDR3 reads CATSAEGVGEKLFF. DNA of the CDR3: TGTGCCACCAGCGCCGAGGGGGTGGGTGAAAAACTGTTTTTT.

With regard to this clone: The junction shows a germline mismatch at one end, possibly a read error. The V gene is TRBV27, the J gene TRBJ2-3; D gene ambiguous. Germline CDR1 and CDR2: MNHEY and SMNVEV (reference sequence). There are 15 residues in the CDR3. The CDR3 DNA follows: TGTGCCAGCAGTGAAACACCCTTCGTCGCAGATGCGCAGTATTTT. Translating it yields CASSETPFVADAQYF.

The V gene is TRBV14, the J gene TRBJ1-6; unclear D gene. Trimming took 1 base from V and 7 from J, leaving 8 bases between them. Germline V lookup: CDR1 SGHDN, CDR2 FVKESK. This CDR3 comprises 14 residues. This CDR3 is CASSQGTGNSPLHF. As DNA, the CDR3 is TGTGCCAGCAGCCAAGGAACGGGAAATTCACCCCTCCACTTT.